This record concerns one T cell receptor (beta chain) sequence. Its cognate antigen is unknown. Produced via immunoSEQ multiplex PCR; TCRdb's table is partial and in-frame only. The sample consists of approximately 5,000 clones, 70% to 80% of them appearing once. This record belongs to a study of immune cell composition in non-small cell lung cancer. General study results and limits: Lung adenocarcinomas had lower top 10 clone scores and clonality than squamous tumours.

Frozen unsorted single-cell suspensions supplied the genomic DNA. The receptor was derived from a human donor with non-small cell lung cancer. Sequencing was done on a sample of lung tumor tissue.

The CDR3 sequence is CASSFSGGSYEQYF. CDR3 in DNA: TGTGCCAGCAGTTTTAGCGGGGGCTCCTACGAGCAGTACTTC. This chain uses TRBV28 with TRBJ2-7; TRBD2 aligns across 9 bases. The CDR3 has 14 amino acids. Germline V lookup: CDR1 MDHEN, CDR2 SYDVKM. After removal of 3 bases from V and 0 bases from J, the junction contained 0 bases not matched to a gene. Complete variable domain (other parts from reference TRBV28 and TRBJ2-7): DVKVTQSSRYLVKRTGEKVFLECVQDMDHENMFWYRQDPGLGLRLIYFSYDVKMKEKGDIPEGYSVSREKKERFSLILESASTNQTSMYLCASSFSGGSYEQYFGPGTRLTVT.